Given below is one T cell receptor (beta chain) in context. Its antigen is not known. These data are taken from a study of long-term antiretroviral therapy in people with HIV. The overall study: Collection dates of the earliest samples fall about a decade before the 2015 immediate-ART recommendation. The study's findings and limits: Among HIV repertoires, CDR3 length ranges were narrower than those of controls.

With survey level as its setting, the immunoSEQ assay was v3.0. Data came from immunoSEQ multiplex PCR; TCRdb stores just in-frame clones and leaves some out. The data show approximately 28,000 clones, roughly 85% seen once. The CDR3 contains 13 residues. V gave up 0 bases and J gave up 10 bases, with 11 bases separating them. Germline V gene sequence: CDR1 SGDLS, CDR2 YYNGEE. DNA was extracted from roughly 0.93-9.6 million thawed cryopreserved PBMC. This sequence originates from a man younger than 35 with HIV. The J gene is TRBJ2-1, the V gene TRBV9, with D perhaps matching TRBD1 (6 bases). The sequencing used unsorted PBMCs, collected 0.8 years before starting antiretroviral therapy. CDR3 region: CASSVEGGSEQFF. As DNA, the CDR3 is TGTGCCAGCAGCGTAGAAGGGGGTAGCGAGCAGTTCTTC.